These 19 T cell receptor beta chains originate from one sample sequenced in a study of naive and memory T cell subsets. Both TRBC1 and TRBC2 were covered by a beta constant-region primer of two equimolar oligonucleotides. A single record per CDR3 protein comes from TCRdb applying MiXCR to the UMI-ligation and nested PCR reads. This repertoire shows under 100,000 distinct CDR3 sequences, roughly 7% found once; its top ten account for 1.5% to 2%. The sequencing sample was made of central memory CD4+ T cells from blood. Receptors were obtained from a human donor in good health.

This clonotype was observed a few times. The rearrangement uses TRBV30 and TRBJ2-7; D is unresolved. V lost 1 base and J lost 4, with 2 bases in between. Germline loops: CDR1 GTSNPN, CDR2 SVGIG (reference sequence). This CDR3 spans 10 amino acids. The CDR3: CAWSDYEQYF. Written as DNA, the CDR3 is TGTGCCTGGAGTGATTACGAGCAGTACTTC.

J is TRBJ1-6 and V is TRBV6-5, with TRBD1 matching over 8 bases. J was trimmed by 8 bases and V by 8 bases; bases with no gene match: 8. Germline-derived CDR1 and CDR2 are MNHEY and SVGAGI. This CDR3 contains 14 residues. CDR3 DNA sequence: TGTGCCAGCGGGGGCGGCAGGGGGCATTCACCCCTCCACTTT. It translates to CASGGGRGHSPLHF.

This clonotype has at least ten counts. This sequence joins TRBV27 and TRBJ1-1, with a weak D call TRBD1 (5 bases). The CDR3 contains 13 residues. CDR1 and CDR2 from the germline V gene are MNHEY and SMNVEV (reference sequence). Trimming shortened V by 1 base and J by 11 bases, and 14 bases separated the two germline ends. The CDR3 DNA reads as TGTGCCAGCAGTTTATACGCAGGACAAGGGGCTTTCTTT. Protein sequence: CASSLYAGQGAFF.

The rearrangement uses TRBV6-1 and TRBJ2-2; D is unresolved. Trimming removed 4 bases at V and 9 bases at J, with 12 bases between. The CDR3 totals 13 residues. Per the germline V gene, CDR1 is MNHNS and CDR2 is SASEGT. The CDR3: CASSGGGTRELFF. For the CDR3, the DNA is TGTGCCAGCAGTGGGGGTGGAACCAGGGAGCTGTTTTTT.

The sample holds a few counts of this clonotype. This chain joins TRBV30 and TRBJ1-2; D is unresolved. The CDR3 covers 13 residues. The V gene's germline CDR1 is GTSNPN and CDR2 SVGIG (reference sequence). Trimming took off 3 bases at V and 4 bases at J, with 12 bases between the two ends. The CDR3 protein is CAWRRAGSYGYTF. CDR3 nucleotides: TGTGCCTGGAGACGAGCAGGTTCCTATGGCTACACCTTC.

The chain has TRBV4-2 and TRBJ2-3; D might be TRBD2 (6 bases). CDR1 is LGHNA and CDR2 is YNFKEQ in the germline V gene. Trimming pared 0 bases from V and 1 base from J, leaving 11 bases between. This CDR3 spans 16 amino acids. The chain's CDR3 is CASSQDTASGTDTQYF. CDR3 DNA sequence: TGTGCCAGCAGCCAAGATACGGCTAGCGGCACAGATACGCAGTATTTT.

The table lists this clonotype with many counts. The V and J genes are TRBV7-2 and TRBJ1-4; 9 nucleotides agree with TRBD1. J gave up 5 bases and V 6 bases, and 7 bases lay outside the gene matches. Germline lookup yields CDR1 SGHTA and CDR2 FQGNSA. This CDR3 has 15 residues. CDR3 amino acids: CASSQNRGRNEKLFF. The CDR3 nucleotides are TGTGCCAGCAGTCAAAACAGGGGGCGAAATGAAAAACTGTTTTTT.

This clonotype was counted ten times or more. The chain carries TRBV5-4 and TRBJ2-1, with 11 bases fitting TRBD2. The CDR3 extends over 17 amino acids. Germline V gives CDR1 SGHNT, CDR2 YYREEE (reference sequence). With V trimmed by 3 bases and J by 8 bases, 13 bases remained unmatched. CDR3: CASSSGALAGGVDEQFF. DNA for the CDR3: TGTGCCAGCAGCTCCGGAGCCCTAGCGGGAGGAGTCGATGAGCAGTTCTTC.

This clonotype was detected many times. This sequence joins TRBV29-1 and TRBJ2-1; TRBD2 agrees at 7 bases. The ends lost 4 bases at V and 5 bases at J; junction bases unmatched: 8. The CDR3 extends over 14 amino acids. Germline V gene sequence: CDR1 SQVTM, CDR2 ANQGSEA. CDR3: CSVAGGSWDNEQFF. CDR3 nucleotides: TGCAGCGTTGCCGGGGGGTCCTGGGACAATGAGCAGTTCTTC.

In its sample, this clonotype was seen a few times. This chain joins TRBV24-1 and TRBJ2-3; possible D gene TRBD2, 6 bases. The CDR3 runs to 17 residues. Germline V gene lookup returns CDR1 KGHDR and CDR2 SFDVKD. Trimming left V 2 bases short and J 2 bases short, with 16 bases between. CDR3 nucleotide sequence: TGTGCCACCAGTGATTCCTTCCGGGGGACTTTCACAGATACGCAGTATTTT. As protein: CATSDSFRGTFTDTQYF.

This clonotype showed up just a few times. CDR3 region: CASSQDPAGQTKNIQYF. The CDR3 bases are TGCGCCAGCAGCCAAGATCCGGCGGGTCAAACCAAAAACATTCAGTACTTC. V gene TRBV4-3 combines with J gene TRBJ2-4; possible D gene TRBD2, 5 bases. Germline V gene data show CDR1 as LGHNA and CDR2 as YSLEER. The CDR3 totals 17 residues. V dropped 0 bases and J dropped 2 bases, with 14 bases sitting between them.

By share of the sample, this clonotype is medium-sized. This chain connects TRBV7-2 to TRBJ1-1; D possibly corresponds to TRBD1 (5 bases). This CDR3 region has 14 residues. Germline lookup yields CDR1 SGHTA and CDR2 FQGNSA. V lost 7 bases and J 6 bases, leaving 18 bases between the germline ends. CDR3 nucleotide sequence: TGTGCCAGCACCCATGGGGCGGGAGTCTCTGAAGCTTTCTTT. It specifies CASTHGAGVSEAFF.

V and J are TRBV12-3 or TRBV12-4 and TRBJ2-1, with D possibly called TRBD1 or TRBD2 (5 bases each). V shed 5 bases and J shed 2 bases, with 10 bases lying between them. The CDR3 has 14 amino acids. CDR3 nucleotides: TGTGCCAGCAGTGGGGACGGAGCCTACAATGAGCAGTTCTTC. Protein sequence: CASSGDGAYNEQFF.

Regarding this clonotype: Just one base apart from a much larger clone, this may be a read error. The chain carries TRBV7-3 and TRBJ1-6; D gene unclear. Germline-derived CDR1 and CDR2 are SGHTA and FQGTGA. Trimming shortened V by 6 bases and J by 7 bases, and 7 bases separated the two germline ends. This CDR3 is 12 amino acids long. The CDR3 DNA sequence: TGTGCCAGCAGACGCAAGAATTCACCCCTCCACTTT. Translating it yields CASRRKNSPLHF.

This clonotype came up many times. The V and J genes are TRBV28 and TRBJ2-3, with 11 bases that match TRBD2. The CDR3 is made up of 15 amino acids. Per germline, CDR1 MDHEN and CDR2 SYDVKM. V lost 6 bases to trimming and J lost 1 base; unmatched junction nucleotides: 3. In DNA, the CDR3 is TGTGCCAGCAGCCGTAGCGGGGGGGGCACAGATACGCAGTATTTT. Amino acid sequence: CASSRSGGGTDTQYF.

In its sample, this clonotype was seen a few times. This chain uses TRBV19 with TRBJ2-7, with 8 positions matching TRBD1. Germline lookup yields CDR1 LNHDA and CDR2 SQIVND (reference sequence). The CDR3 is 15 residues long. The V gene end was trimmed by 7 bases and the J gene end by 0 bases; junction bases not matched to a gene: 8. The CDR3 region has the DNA TGTGCCAGTACCGTAGGGACAGGAAACTCCTACGAGCAGTACTTC. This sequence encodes CASTVGTGNSYEQYF. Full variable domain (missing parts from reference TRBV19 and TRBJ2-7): DGGITQSPKYLFRKEGQNVTLSCEQNLNHDAMYWYRQDPGQGLRLIYYSQIVNDFQKGDIAEGYSVSREKKESFPLTVTSAQKNPTAFYLCASTVGTGNSYEQYFGPGTRLTVT.

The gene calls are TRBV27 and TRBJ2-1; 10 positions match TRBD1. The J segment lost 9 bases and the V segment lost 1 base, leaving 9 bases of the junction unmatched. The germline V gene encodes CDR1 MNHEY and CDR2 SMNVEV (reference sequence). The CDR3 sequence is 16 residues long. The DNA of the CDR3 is TGTGCCAGCAGTTTATTAGGAAGACAGGGGGCGGTTGAGCAGTTCTTC. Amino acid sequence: CASSLLGRQGAVEQFF.

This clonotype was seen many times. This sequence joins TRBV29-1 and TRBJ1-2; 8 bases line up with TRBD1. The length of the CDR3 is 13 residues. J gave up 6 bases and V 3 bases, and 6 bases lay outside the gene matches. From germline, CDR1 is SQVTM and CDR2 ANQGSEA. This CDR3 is CSVDGRGHDGYTF. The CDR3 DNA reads TGCAGCGTTGATGGCAGGGGGCACGATGGCTACACCTTC.

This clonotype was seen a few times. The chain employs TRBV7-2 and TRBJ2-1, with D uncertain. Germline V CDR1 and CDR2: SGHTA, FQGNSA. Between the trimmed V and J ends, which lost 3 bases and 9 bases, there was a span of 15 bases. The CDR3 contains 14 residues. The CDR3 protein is CASSLSFPNGEQFF. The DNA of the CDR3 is TGTGCCAGCAGCTTGAGTTTCCCTAACGGTGAGCAGTTCTTC.